What follows is one TCR beta chain and its context. As yet, its antigen is unknown. The data derive from a study of blood T cells in healthy people across ages. Study results and limitations: It was held that diversity estimates obtained from one million T cells represented underestimates.

A second PCR of about 7 to 11 cycles used a sample-barcoded 5' primer and a J-beta primer mix. TCRdb reprocessed the 5' RACE reads via MiXCR and lists one record per CDR3 protein. The sample contains fewer than 1.5 million distinct CDR3 sequences, about 43% of which appear only once. The V end lost 5 bases, the J end lost 4 bases, and 17 bases lay between the germline ends. The CDR3 length is 15 residues. The material sequenced was blood. The TCR sequence derives from a woman aged 18-29 years in good health. The chain combines TRBV12-3 or TRBV12-4 with TRBJ1-1; the D gene is possibly TRBD1 (6 bases). CDR3: CASSITDQGSTEAFF. The CDR3 region has the DNA TGTGCCAGCAGTATTACCGACCAGGGGAGCACTGAAGCTTTCTTT.